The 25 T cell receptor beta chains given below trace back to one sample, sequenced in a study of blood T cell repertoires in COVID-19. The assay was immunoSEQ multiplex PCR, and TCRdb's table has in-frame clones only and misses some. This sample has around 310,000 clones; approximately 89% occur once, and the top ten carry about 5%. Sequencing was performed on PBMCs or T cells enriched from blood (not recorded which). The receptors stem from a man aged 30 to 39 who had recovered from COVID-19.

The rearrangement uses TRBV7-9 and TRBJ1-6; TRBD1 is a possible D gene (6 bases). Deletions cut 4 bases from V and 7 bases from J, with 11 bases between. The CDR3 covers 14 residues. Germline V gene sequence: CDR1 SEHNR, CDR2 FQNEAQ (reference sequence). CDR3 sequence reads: CASSSRGPNSPLHF. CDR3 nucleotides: TGTGCCAGCAGCTCCAGGGGCCCCAATTCACCCCTCCACTTT.

DNA for the CDR3: TGTGCCAGCAGTCAAAAGCCCCGAGGCCTATACAATGAGCAGTTCTTC. It is translated as CASSQKPRGLYNEQFF. This rearrangement joins TRBV2 to TRBJ2-1; D gene unclear. V shed 5 bases and J shed 4 bases, with 18 bases lying between them. The CDR3 length is 16 residues. Germline-derived CDR1 and CDR2 are SNHLY and FYNNEI.

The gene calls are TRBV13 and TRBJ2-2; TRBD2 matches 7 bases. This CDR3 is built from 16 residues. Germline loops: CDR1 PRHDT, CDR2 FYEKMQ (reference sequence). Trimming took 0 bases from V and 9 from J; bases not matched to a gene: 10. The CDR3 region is CASSLGSGDLFRELFF. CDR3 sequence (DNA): TGTGCCAGCAGCTTAGGGAGCGGGGACTTGTTCCGGGAGCTGTTTTTT. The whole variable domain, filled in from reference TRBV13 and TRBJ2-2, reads AAGVIQSPRHLIKEKRETATLKCYPIPRHDTVYWYQQGPGQDPQFLISFYEKMQSDKGSIPDRFSAQQFSDYHSELNMSSLELGDSALYFCASSLGSGDLFRELFFGEGSRLTVL.

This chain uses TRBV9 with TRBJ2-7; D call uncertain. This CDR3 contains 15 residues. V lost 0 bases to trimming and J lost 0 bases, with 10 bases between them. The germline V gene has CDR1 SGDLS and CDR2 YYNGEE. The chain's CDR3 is CASSVASANSYEQYF. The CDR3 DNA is TGTGCCAGCAGCGTAGCGTCAGCGAACTCCTACGAGCAGTACTTC.

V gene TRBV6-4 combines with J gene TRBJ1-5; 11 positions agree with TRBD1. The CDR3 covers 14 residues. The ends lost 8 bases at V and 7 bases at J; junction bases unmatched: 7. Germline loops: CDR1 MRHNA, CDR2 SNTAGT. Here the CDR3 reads CASAPGQGGQPQHF. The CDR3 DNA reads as TGTGCCAGCGCTCCGGGACAGGGGGGGCAGCCCCAGCATTTT.

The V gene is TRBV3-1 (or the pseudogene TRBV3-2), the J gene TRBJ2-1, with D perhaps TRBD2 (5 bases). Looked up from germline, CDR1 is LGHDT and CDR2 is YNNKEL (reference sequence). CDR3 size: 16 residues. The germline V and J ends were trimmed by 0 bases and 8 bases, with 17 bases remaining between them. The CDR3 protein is CASSQERLAVTYEQFF. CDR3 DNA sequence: TGTGCCAGCAGCCAAGAGCGGCTAGCCGTCACCTATGAGCAGTTCTTC.

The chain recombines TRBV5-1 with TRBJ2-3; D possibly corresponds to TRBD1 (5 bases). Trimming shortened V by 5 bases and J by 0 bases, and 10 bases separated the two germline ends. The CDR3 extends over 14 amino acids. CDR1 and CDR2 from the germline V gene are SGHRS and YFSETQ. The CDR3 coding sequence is TGCGCCAGCAGGCAGGGTGGTAGCACAGATACGCAGTATTTT. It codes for CASRQGGSTDTQYF.

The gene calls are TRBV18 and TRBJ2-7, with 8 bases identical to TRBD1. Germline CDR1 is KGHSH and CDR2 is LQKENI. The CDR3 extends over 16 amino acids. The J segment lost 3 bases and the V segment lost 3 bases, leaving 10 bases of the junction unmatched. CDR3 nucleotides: TGTGCCAGCTCACCGGGAACCAGGGGGCCAAACTACGAGCAGTACTTC. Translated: CASSPGTRGPNYEQYF.

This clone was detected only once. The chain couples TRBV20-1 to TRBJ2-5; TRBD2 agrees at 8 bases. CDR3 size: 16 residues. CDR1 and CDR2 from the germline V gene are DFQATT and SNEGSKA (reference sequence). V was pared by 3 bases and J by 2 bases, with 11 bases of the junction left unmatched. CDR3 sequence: CSASRTGTRVQETQYF. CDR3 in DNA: TGCAGTGCTAGTCGGACGGGGACTAGGGTACAAGAGACCCAGTACTTC.

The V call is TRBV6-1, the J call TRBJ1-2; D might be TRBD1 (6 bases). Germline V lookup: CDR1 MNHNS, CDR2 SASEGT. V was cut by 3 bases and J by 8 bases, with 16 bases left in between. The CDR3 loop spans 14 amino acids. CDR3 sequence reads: CASSDPGHLEGYTF. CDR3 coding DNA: TGTGCCAGCAGTGACCCGGGACACCTGGAAGGCTACACCTTC.

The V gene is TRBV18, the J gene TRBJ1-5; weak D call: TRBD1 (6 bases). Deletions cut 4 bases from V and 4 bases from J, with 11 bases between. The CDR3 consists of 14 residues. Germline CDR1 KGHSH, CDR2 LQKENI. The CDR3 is CASSLQGENQPQHF. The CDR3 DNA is TGTGCCAGCTCACTACAGGGAGAAAATCAGCCCCAGCATTTT.

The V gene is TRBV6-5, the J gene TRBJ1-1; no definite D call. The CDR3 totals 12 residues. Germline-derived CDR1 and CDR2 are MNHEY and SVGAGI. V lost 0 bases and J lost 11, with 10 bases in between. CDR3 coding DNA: TGTGCCAGCAGTTACTCGAAGAATCAGGCTTTCTTT. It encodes CASSYSKNQAFF.

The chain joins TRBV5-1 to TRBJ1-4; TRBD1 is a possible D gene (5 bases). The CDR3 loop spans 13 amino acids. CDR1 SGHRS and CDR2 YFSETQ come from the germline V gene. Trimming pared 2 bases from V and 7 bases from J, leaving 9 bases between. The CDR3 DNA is TGCGCCAGCAGCTTTAGCGGGGCTGAAAAACTGTTTTTT. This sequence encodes CASSFSGAEKLFF.

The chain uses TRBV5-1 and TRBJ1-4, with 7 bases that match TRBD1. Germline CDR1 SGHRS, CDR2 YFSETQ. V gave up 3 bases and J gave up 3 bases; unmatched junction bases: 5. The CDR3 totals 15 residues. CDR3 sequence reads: CASSSQGEANEKLFF. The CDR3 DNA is TGCGCCAGCAGCTCCCAGGGGGAGGCTAATGAAAAACTGTTTTTT.

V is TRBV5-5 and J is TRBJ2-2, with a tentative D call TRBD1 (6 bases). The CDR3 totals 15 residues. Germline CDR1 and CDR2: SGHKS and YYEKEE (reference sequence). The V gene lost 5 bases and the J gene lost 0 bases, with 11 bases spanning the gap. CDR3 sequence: CASRWGHANTGELFF. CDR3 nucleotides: TGTGCCAGCAGATGGGGACACGCGAACACCGGGGAGCTGTTTTTT.

The CDR3 reads CASGESGEKLFF. The CDR3, as DNA: TGCGCCAGCGGGGAATCGGGGGAAAAACTGTTTTTT. The chain couples TRBV10-2 to TRBJ1-4; D not certain. The CDR3 covers 12 residues. The germline gives CDR1 WSHSY, CDR2 SAAADI. The V end was cut by 8 bases, the J end by 8 bases, with 12 bases between.

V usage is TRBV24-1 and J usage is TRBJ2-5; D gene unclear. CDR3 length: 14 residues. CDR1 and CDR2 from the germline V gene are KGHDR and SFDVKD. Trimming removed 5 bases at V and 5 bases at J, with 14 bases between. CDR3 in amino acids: CATSGIDFGETQYF. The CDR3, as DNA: TGTGCCACCAGTGGCATAGATTTCGGGGAGACCCAGTACTTC.

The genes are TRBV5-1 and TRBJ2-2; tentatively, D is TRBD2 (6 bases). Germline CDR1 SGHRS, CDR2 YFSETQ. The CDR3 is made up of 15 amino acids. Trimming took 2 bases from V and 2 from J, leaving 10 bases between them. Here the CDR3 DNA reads TGCGCCAGCAGCTTTTGGGGGGATAACACCGGGGAGCTGTTTTTT. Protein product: CASSFWGDNTGELFF.

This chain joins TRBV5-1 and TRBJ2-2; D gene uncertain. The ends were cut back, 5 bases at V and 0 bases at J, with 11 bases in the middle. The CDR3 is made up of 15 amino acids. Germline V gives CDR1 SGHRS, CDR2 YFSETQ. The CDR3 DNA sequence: TGCGCCAGCAGGTACACAGTTACGAACACCGGGGAGCTGTTTTTT. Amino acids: CASRYTVTNTGELFF.

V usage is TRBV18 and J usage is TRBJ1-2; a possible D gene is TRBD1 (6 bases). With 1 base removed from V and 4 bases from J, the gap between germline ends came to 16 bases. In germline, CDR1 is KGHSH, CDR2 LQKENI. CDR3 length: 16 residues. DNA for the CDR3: TGTGCCAGCTCACCACGGACAGAGCTTGGGGTCTATGGCTACACCTTC. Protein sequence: CASSPRTELGVYGYTF.

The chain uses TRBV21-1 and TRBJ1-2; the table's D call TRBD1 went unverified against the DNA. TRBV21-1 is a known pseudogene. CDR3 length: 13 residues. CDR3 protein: CASSKDRDNGYTF. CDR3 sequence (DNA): TGTGCCAGCAGCAAAGACAGGGACAATGGCTACACCTTC.

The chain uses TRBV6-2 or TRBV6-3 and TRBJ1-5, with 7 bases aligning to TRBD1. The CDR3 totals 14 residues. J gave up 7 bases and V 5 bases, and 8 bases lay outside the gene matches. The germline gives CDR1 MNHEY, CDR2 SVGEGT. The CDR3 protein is CASSLDRVHQPQHF. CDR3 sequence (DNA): TGTGCCAGCAGTCTTGACAGGGTCCACCAGCCCCAGCATTTT.

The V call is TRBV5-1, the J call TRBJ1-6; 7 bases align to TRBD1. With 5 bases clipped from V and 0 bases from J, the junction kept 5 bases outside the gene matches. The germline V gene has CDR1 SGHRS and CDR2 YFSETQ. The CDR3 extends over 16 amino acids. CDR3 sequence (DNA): TGCGCCAGCAGACGGACAGGCGGCTCCTATAATTCACCCCTCCACTTT. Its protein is CASRRTGGSYNSPLHF.

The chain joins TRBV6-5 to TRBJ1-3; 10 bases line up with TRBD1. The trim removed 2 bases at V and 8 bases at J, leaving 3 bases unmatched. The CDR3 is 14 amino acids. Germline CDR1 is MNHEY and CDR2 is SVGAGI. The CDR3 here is CASSYRDRGYTIYF. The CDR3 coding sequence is TGTGCCAGCAGTTACCGGGACAGGGGTTACACCATATATTTT.

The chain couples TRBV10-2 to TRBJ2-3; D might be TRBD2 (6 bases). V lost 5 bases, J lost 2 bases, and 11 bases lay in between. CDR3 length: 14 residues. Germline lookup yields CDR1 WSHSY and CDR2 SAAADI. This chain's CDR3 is CASSKGLSTDTQYF. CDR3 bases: TGCGCCAGCAGTAAGGGACTGTCCACAGATACGCAGTATTTT.